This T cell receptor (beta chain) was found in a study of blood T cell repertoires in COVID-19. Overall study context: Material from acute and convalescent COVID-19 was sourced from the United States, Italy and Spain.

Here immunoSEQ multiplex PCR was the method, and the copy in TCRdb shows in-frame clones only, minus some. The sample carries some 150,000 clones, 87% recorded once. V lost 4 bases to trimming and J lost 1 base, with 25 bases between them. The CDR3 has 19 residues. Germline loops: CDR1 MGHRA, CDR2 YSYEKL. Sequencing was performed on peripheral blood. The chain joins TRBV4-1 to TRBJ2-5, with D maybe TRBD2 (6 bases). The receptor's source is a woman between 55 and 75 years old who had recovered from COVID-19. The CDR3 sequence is CASSPSGGNRDQGQETQYF. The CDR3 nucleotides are TGCGCCAGCAGCCCTTCCGGAGGGAATCGGGACCAGGGCCAAGAGACCCAGTACTTC.